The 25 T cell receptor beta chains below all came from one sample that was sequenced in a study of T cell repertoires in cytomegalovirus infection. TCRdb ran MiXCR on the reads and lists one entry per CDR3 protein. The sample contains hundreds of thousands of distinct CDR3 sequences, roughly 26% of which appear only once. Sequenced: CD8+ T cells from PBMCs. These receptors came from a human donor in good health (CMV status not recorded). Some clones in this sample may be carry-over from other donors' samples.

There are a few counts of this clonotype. This CDR3 is CASSSWSRAKVHNEQFF. CDR3 DNA sequence: TGTGCCAGCAGCTCGTGGTCGAGGGCGAAGGTACACAATGAGCAGTTCTTC. V is TRBV7-9 and J is TRBJ2-1; possible D gene TRBD2, 5 bases. The CDR3 totals 17 residues. From germline, CDR1 is SEHNR and CDR2 FQNEAQ (reference sequence). Trimming took 4 bases from V and 5 from J, leaving 21 bases between them.

In DNA, the CDR3 is TGTGCCAGCAGTTACGAGCTAGCGGGGGGTATGAACGAGCAGTACTTC. Its translation is CASSYELAGGMNEQYF. The gene calls are TRBV6-6 and TRBJ2-7; 11 bases match TRBD2. The CDR3 runs 16 residues. Looked up from germline, CDR1 is MNHNY and CDR2 is SVGAGI (reference sequence). The V gene end was trimmed by 2 bases and the J gene end by 5 bases; junction bases not matched to a gene: 8.

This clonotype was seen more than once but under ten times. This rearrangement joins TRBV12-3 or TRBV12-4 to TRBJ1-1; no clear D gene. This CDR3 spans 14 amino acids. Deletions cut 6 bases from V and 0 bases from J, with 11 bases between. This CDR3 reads CASSKTPMNTEAFF. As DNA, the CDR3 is TGTGCCAGCAGCAAGACTCCTATGAACACTGAAGCTTTCTTT.

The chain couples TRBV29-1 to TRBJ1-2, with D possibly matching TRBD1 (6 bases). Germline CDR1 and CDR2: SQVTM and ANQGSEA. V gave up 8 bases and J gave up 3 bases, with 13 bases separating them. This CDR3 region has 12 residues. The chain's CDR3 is CSTEGGYYGYTF. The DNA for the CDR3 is TGCAGCACAGAAGGGGGTTACTATGGCTACACCTTC. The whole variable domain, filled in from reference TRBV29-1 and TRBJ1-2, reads SAVISQKPSRDICQRGTSLTIQCQVDSQVTMMFWYRQQPGQSLTLIATANQGSEATYESGFVIDKFPISRPNLTFSTLTVSNMSPEDSSIYLCSTEGGYYGYTFGSGTRLTVV.

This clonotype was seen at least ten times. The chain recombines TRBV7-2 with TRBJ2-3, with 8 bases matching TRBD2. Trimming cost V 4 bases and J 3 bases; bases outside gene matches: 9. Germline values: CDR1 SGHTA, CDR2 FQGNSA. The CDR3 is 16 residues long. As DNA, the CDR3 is TGTGCCAGCAGCTCGAGCGGGGGCCTCAGGACAGATACGCAGTATTTT. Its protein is CASSSSGGLRTDTQYF. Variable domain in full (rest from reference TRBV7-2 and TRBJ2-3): GAGVSQSPSNKVTEKGKDVELRCDPISGHTALYWYRQSLGQGLEFLIYFQGNSAPDKSGLPSDRFSAERTGGSVSTLTIQRTQQEDSAVYLCASSSSGGLRTDTQYFGPGTRLTVL.

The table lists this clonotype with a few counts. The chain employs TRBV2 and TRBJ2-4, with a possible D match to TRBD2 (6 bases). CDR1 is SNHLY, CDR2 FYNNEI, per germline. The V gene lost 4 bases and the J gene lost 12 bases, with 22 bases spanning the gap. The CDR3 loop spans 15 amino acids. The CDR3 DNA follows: TGTGCCAGCAGTGCCGTCGGACATCCCGGGGAGGCTCAGTACTTC. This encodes CASSAVGHPGEAQYF.

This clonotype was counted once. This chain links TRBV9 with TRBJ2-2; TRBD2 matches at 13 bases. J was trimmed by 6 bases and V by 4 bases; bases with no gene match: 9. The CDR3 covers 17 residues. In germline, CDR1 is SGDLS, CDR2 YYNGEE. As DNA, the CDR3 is TGTGCCAGCAGCCCAAGGGGACTAGCGGGGCCCGCCGGGGAGCTGTTTTTT. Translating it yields CASSPRGLAGPAGELFF.

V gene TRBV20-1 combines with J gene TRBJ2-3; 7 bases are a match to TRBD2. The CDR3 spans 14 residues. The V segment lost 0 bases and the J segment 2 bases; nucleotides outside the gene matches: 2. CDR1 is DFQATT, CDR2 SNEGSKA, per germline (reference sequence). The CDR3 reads CSAREAGSTDTQYF. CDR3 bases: TGCAGTGCTAGAGAAGCGGGGTCCACAGATACGCAGTATTTT.

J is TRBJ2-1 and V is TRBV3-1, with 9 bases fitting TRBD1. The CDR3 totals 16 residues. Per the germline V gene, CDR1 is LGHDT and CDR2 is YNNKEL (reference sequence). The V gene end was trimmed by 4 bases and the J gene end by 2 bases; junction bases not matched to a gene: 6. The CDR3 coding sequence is TGTGCCAGCAGCCCGGGACAGGGACCGACCTACAATGAGCAGTTCTTC. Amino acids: CASSPGQGPTYNEQFF.

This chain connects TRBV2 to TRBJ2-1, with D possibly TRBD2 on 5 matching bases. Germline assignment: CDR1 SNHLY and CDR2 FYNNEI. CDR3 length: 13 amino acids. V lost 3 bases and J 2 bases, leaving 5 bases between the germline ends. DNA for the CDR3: TGTGCCAGCAGTGACGGGACCTACAATGAGCAGTTCTTC. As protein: CASSDGTYNEQFF. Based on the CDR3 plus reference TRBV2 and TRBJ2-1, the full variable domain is EPEVTQTPSHQVTQMGQEVILRCVPISNHLYFYWYRQILGQKVEFLVSFYNNEISEKSEIFDDQFSVERPDGSNFTLKIRSTKLEDSAMYFCASSDGTYNEQFFGPGTRLTVL.

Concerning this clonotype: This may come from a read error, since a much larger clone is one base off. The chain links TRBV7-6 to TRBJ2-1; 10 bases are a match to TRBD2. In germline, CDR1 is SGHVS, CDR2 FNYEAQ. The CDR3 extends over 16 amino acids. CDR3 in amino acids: CTSSFRLAGEYNEQFF. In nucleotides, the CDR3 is TGTACCAGCAGCTTCCGTCTAGCGGGGGAGTACAATGAGCAGTTCTTC.

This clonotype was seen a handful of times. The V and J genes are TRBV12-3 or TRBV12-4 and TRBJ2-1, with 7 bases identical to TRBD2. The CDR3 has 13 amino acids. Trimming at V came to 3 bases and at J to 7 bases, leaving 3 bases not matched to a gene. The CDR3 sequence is CASSFTRGNEQFF. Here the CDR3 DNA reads TGTGCCAGCAGTTTCACGCGGGGGAATGAGCAGTTCTTC.

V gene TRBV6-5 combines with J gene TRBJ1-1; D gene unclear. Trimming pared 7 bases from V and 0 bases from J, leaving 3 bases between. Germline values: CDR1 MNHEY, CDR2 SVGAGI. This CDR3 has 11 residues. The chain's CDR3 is CASMVNTEAFF. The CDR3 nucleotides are TGTGCCAGCATGGTGAACACTGAAGCTTTCTTT.

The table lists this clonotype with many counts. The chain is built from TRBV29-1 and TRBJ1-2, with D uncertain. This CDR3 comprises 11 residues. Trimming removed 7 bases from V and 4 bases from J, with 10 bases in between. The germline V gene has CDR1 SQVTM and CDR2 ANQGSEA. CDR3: CSATDGYGYTF. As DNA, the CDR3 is TGCAGCGCTACGGACGGCTATGGCTACACCTTC.

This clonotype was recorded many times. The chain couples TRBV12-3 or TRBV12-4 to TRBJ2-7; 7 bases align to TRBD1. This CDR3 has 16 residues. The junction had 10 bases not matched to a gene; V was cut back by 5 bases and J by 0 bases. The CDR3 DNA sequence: TGTGCCAGCAGTACCACACCCGGGACAGTCTCCTACGAGCAGTACTTC. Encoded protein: CASSTTPGTVSYEQYF.

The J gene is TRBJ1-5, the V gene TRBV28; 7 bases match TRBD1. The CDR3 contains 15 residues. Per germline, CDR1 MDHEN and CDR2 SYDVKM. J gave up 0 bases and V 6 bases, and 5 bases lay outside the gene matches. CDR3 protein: CASRKQGYSNQPQHF. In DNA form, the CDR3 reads TGTGCCAGCAGGAAACAGGGGTATAGCAATCAGCCCCAGCATTTT.

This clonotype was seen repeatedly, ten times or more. The CDR3 region is CASSLGGVGYEQYV. CDR3 nucleotide sequence: TGTGCCAGCAGCTTAGGAGGGGTCGGGTACGAGCAGTACGTC. The chain links TRBV7-2 to TRBJ2-7; the D call may be TRBD1 or TRBD2 (5 bases each). The germline gives CDR1 SGHTA, CDR2 FQGNSA. Trimming stripped 1 base from V and 4 bases from J, with 11 bases between. There are 14 residues in the CDR3.

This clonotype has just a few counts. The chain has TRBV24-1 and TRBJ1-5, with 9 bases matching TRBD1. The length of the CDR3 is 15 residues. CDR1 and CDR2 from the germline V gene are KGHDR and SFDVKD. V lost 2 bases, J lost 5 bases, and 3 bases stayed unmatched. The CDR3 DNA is TGTGCCACCAGTGATTCGACAGGGGGATATCAGCCCCAGCATTTT. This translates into CATSDSTGGYQPQHF.

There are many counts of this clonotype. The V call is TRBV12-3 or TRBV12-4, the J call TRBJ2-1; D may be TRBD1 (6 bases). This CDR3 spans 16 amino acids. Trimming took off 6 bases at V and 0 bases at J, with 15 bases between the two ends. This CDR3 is CASRTPGQNSYNEQFF. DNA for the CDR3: TGTGCCAGCAGGACGCCGGGACAAAACTCCTACAATGAGCAGTTCTTC.

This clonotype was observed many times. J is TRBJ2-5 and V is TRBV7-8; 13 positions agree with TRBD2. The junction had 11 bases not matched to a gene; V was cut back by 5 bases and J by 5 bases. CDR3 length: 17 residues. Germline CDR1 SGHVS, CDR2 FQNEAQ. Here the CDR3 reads CASSPLLAGGPRETQYF. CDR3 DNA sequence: TGTGCCAGCAGCCCGCTACTAGCGGGGGGGCCCCGGGAGACCCAGTACTTC.

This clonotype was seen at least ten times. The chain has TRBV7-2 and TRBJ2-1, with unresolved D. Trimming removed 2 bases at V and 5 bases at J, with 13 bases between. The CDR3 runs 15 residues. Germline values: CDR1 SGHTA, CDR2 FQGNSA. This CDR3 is CASSLRPLRDNEQFF. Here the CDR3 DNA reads TGTGCCAGCAGCTTACGGCCACTTAGAGACAATGAGCAGTTCTTC.

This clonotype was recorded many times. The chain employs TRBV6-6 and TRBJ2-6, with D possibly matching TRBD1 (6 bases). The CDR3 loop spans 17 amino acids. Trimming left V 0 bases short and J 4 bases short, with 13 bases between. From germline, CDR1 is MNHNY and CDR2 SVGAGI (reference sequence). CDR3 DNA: TGTGCCAGCAGTTACTCGAGGCAGGGGAGAGGGGCCAACGTCCTGACTTTC. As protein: CASSYSRQGRGANVLTF.

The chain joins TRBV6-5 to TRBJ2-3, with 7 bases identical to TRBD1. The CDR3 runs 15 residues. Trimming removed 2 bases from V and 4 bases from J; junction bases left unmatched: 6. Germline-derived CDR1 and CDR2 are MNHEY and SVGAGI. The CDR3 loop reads CASSYETGSADTQYF. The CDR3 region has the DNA TGTGCCAGCAGTTACGAGACAGGGAGCGCAGATACGCAGTATTTT.

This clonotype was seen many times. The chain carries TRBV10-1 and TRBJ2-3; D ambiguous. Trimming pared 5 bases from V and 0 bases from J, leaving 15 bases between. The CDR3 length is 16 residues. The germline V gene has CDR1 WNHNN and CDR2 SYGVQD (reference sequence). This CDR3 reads CASSLDGGCSTDTQYF. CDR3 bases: TGCGCCAGCAGTTTGGACGGTGGCTGTAGCACAGATACGCAGTATTTT.

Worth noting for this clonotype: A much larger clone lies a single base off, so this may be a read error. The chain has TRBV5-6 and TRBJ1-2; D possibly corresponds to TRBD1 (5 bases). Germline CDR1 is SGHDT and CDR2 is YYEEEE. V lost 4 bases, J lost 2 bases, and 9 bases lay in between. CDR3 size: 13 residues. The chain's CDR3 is CASSPDINYGYTF. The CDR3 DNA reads TGTGCCAGCAGCCCGGACATAAACTATGGCTACACCTTC.